Shown below are 25 T cell receptor beta chains from a single sample sequenced in a study of patients and donors after allogeneic stem cell transplantation. TCRdb ran MiXCR on the RT-PCR reads and lists one entry per CDR3 protein. The sample lists roughly 960,000 distinct CDR3 sequences, over 15% occurring once. Sequencing was performed on blood, either unsorted or a sorted T cell fraction (not recorded which). The source is a human donor who was either an allogeneic HSCT recipient or a stem cell or donor lymphocyte infusion donor (not recorded which). It is not recorded whose cells these are; they may come from a transplant donor.

As for this clonotype: At one boundary the junction diverges from the germline segment, which might be a read error. The chain has TRBV7-7 and TRBJ1-4, with 9 bases fitting TRBD1. From germline, CDR1 is SSHAT and CDR2 FNYEAQ (reference sequence). This CDR3 contains 15 residues. The CDR3: CASSQYRGQKEKLFF. DNA of the CDR3: TGTGCTAGCAGCCAGTACAGGGGGCAAAAGGAAAAACTGTTTTTT.

This clonotype was observed a few times. The chain has TRBV27 and TRBJ2-5, with a possible D match to TRBD2 (5 bases). V was shortened by 5 bases and J by 5 bases, with 15 bases between the two germline ends. Germline V lookup: CDR1 MNHEY, CDR2 SMNVEV (reference sequence). The CDR3 contains 14 residues. The CDR3 nucleotides are TGTGCCAGCAGTCCATTCACTAGGCCGGAGACCCAGTACTTC. Translated: CASSPFTRPETQYF.

This rearrangement joins TRBV30 to TRBJ1-3; no clear D. This CDR3 region has 13 residues. V gave up 4 bases and J gave up 2 bases, with 9 bases separating them. Germline CDR1 is GTSNPN and CDR2 is SVGIG (reference sequence). The CDR3 nucleotides are TGTGCCTGGAACCTAGCCCCTGGAAACACCATATATTTT. This gives the protein CAWNLAPGNTIYF.

This clonotype was detected only a few times. V and J are TRBV9 and TRBJ2-1, with 11 bases identical to TRBD2. The CDR3 totals 15 residues. From germline, CDR1 is SGDLS and CDR2 YYNGEE. Trimming took 3 bases from V and 10 from J; bases not matched to a gene: 9. The CDR3 DNA sequence: TGTGCCAGCAGCGGGATCTCGACTAGCGGGATCGAGCAGTTCTTC. Protein sequence: CASSGISTSGIEQFF. The whole variable domain, remainder taken from reference TRBV9 and TRBJ2-1, is DSGVTQTPKHLITATGQRVTLRCSPRSGDLSVYWYQQSLDQGLQFLIQYYNGEERAKGNILERFSAQQFPDLHSELNLSSLELGDSALYFCASSGISTSGIEQFFGPGTRLTVL.

The chain's CDR3 is CSAERELNEQFF. In nucleotides, the CDR3 is TGCAGTGCCGAGCGGGAATTGAATGAGCAGTTCTTC. The chain links TRBV20-1 to TRBJ2-1, with TRBD2 identical over 7 bases. V lost 6 bases to trimming and J lost 7 bases; unmatched junction nucleotides: 6. The germline V gene encodes CDR1 DFQATT and CDR2 SNEGSKA (reference sequence). The CDR3 contains 12 residues.

This clonotype was seen a few times. The chain uses TRBV7-8 and TRBJ1-2; TRBD1 matches at 10 bases. The germline V gene encodes CDR1 SGHVS and CDR2 FQNEAQ. The V and J ends lost 5 bases and 4 bases, in that order; junction bases with no gene match: 16. The CDR3 is made up of 18 amino acids. The CDR3 loop reads CASSKQTGQGVWGYGYTF. The CDR3 DNA is TGTGCCAGCAGCAAACAAACAGGACAGGGGGTCTGGGGCTATGGCTACACCTTC.

This clonotype was observed a few times. This chain uses TRBV3-1 with TRBJ2-2; perhaps D is TRBD1 or TRBD2 (6 bases each). Between the trimmed V and J ends, which lost 1 base and 6 bases, there was a span of 15 bases. Germline V lookup: CDR1 LGHDT, CDR2 YNNKEL (reference sequence). CDR3 length equals 16 residues. The CDR3 protein is CASSQGDKRGAGELFF. The CDR3 region has the DNA TGTGCCAGCAGCCAAGGCGATAAGAGGGGGGCCGGGGAGCTGTTTTTT.

This chain links TRBV7-3 with TRBJ2-1; the D call may be TRBD1 or TRBD2 (5 bases each). CDR1 and CDR2 (germline): SGHTA, FQGTGA. V lost 8 bases and J lost 7, with 15 bases in between. The CDR3 is 13 residues long. CDR3 in amino acids: CASCEGPTNEQFF. CDR3 coding DNA: TGTGCCAGCTGCGAGGGACCCACGAATGAGCAGTTCTTC.

The genes are TRBV12-3 or TRBV12-4 and TRBJ2-7, with a possible D match to TRBD2 (7 bases). The length of the CDR3 is 15 residues. The ends were cut back, 2 bases at V and 3 bases at J, with 14 bases in the middle. In nucleotides, the CDR3 is TGTGCCAGCAGTTTAAGGGGGGGCCCCCTCTACGAGCAGTACTTC. Encoded protein: CASSLRGGPLYEQYF.

This clonotype was detected a few times. The chain recombines TRBV2 with TRBJ2-1; D is undetermined. V gave up 7 bases and J gave up 5 bases, with 6 bases separating them. The CDR3 runs to 11 residues. Germline assignment: CDR1 SNHLY and CDR2 FYNNEI. CDR3 DNA: TGTGCCAGCAACAGAGACAATGAGCAGTTCTTC. Protein: CASNRDNEQFF.

This sequence joins TRBV29-1 and TRBJ2-2; TRBD2 is a possible D gene (6 bases). This CDR3 comprises 14 residues. Germline loops: CDR1 SQVTM, CDR2 ANQGSEA. The V end lost 3 bases, the J end lost 0 bases, and 8 bases lay between the germline ends. The CDR3 reads CSVEPGANTGELFF. CDR3 bases: TGCAGCGTTGAGCCGGGAGCGAACACCGGGGAGCTGTTTTTT.

The rearrangement joins TRBV6-1 to TRBJ1-1, with 8 bases lining up with TRBD1. With V trimmed by 3 bases and J by 7 bases, 4 bases remained unmatched. Germline V gene data show CDR1 as MNHNS and CDR2 as SASEGT. The CDR3 is made up of 13 amino acids. The CDR3 coding sequence is TGTGCCAGCAGTGACAGGGGGCGGAATGAAGCTTTCTTT. This encodes CASSDRGRNEAFF.

V is TRBV7-3 and J is TRBJ2-1, with D hard to call. The CDR3 covers 11 residues. In germline, CDR1 is SGHTA, CDR2 FQGTGA. V lost 2 bases and J 14 bases, leaving 10 bases between the germline ends. As DNA, the CDR3 is TGTGCCAGCAGCTTATGGTACCGGGAGTTCTTC. Protein product: CASSLWYREFF.

This clonotype was detected ten times or more. The rearrangement links TRBV4-2 to TRBJ2-1; tentatively, D is TRBD2 (6 bases). V gave up 3 bases and J gave up 1 base, with 16 bases separating them. The CDR3 is 17 residues long. CDR1 and CDR2 from the germline V gene are LGHNA and YNFKEQ. CDR3 DNA sequence: TGTGCCAGCAGCCAGGCCTCTAGCGTCTATTCCTACAATGAGCAGTTCTTC. Residues: CASSQASSVYSYNEQFF.

This clonotype was detected only a few times. This chain joins TRBV9 and TRBJ2-4; D is unresolved. CDR1 is SGDLS and CDR2 is YYNGEE in the germline V gene. The CDR3 totals 17 residues. The V end lost 0 bases, the J end lost 0 bases, and 13 bases lay between the germline ends. The CDR3: CASSVVLGRVAKNIQYF. In nucleotides, the CDR3 is TGTGCCAGCAGCGTAGTTCTGGGTAGGGTAGCCAAAAACATTCAGTACTTC.

The V call is TRBV6-1, the J call TRBJ2-1; possible D gene TRBD1, 6 bases. CDR1 MNHNS and CDR2 SASEGT come from the germline V gene. The CDR3 spans 14 residues. Deletions cut 8 bases from V and 7 bases from J, with 18 bases between. The CDR3 nucleotides read TGTGCCAGCGGGCAAAATACAGGGAGAAATGAGCAGTTCTTC. Encoded protein: CASGQNTGRNEQFF.

CDR3 sequence: CASSLKQDTEAFF. In nucleotides, the CDR3 is TGTGCCAGCAGTTTGAAACAGGACACTGAAGCTTTCTTT. The chain employs TRBV12-3 or TRBV12-4 and TRBJ1-1, with D possibly matching TRBD1 (5 bases). The V end lost 3 bases, the J end lost 3 bases, and 8 bases lay between the germline ends. There are 13 residues in the CDR3.

This CDR3 is CASSLEPSLYEQYF. The DNA for the CDR3 is TGTGCCAGCAGCTTAGAGCCGAGTCTCTACGAGCAGTACTTC. The rearrangement joins TRBV7-2 to TRBJ2-7; no firm D call. Per germline, CDR1 SGHTA and CDR2 FQGNSA. The CDR3 has 14 residues. V was shortened by 1 base and J by 3 bases, with 10 bases between the two germline ends.

In its sample, this clonotype was seen a few times. V gene TRBV7-9 combines with J gene TRBJ2-4, with 13 bases lining up with TRBD2. V lost 0 bases and J lost 10; bases outside the gene matches: 3. Germline V gene data show CDR1 as SEHNR and CDR2 as FQNEAQ (reference sequence). The CDR3 loop spans 15 amino acids. CDR3 sequence: CASSLAGGLAGIQYF. CDR3 DNA: TGTGCCAGCAGCTTAGCGGGGGGACTAGCGGGAATTCAGTACTTC. The entire variable domain, with the rest obtained from reference TRBV7-9 and TRBJ2-4, is as follows: DTGVSQNPRHKITKRGQNVTFRCDPISEHNRLYWYRQTLGQGPEFLTYFQNEAQLEKSRLLSDRFSAERPKGSFSTLEIQRTEQGDSAMYLCASSLAGGLAGIQYFGAGTRLSVL.

The genes are TRBV12-3 or TRBV12-4 and TRBJ2-7; no clear D. V was shortened by 5 bases and J by 3 bases, with 17 bases between the two germline ends. CDR3 size: 15 residues. The CDR3 sequence is CASSPYPGRNYEQYF. The CDR3 bases are TGTGCCAGCAGTCCGTACCCCGGACGCAACTACGAGCAGTACTTC.

The chain employs TRBV4-1 and TRBJ2-7; tentatively, D is TRBD1 or TRBD2 (5 bases each). V lost 8 bases and J lost 6, with 17 bases in between. The CDR3 runs to 13 residues. Germline assignment: CDR1 MGHRA and CDR2 YSYEKL. The CDR3 coding sequence is TGCGCCAGCCTCGGGACCTCGGGATCCGAGCAGTACTTC. Translated: CASLGTSGSEQYF.

This clonotype was seen more than once but under ten times. The rearrangement links TRBV9 to TRBJ2-3; D remains unclear. CDR1 and CDR2 from the germline V gene are SGDLS and YYNGEE. V lost 0 bases and J lost 4, with 9 bases in between. The CDR3 consists of 14 residues. CDR3 protein: CASSVDRVADTQYF. CDR3 coding DNA: TGTGCCAGCAGCGTAGACAGAGTGGCAGATACGCAGTATTTT.

The chain employs TRBV30 and TRBJ2-1, with TRBD2 identical over 7 bases. CDR1 is GTSNPN, CDR2 SVGIG, per germline (reference sequence). The junction had 9 bases not matched to a gene; V was cut back by 3 bases and J by 4 bases. CDR3 length equals 15 residues. In DNA form, the CDR3 reads TGTGCCTGGAGCGGCGTGCGGGAGCCTTACAATGAGCAGTTCTTC. Translated: CAWSGVREPYNEQFF.

The chain couples TRBV10-3 to TRBJ2-1; possible D gene TRBD2, 5 bases. The CDR3 sequence is 13 residues long. Deletions cut 5 bases from V and 10 bases from J, with 15 bases between. Germline CDR1 and CDR2: ENHRY and SYGVKD. CDR3 nucleotide sequence: TGTGCCATCAGTCTAAAAGATAGCGCCGAGCAGTTCTTC. The encoded protein is CAISLKDSAEQFF.

This clonotype was recorded a few times. V is TRBV20-1 and J is TRBJ1-1; the D gene is possibly TRBD1 (6 bases). V gave up 0 bases and J gave up 6 bases, with 17 bases separating them. This CDR3 has 15 amino acids. From germline, CDR1 is DFQATT and CDR2 SNEGSKA (reference sequence). The CDR3 DNA follows: TGCAGTGCTAGAGATCTTTTACGGGGGCAGCCTGAAGCTTTCTTT. This encodes CSARDLLRGQPEAFF.